The 27 T cell receptor beta chains reported below all come from one sample, sequenced in a study of beta chain features in type 1 diabetes. The antigens these receptors bind are not known. Study-level findings and limits: There was a moderate but significant shortening of TCRB CDR3s in all four CD4+ subsets of Type 1 diabetes patients.

cDNA synthesis used the whole RNA isolate, giving expressed TCRB sequences. Method: immunoSEQ multiplex PCR; TCRdb's copy keeps in-frame clones and lacks some. The sample records under 250,000 clones, around 14% being singletons. Input material: naive CD4+ T cells from blood. Receptors originate from a man under 40 with type 1 diabetes.

The rearrangement links TRBV7-9 to TRBJ2-7; 11 bases line up with TRBD1. V trimming: 3 bases; J trimming: 6 bases; junction bases outside the gene matches: 4. Germline CDR1 reads SEHNR; CDR2 reads FQNEAQ (reference sequence). The length of the CDR3 is 14 residues. CDR3 nucleotides: TGTGCCAGCAGCTTCCGGACAGGGGGCGCCGAGCAGTACTTC. This encodes CASSFRTGGAEQYF.

The rearrangement links TRBV11-2 to TRBJ2-7, with TRBD2 as a possible D gene (6 bases). The CDR3 spans 13 residues. Germline V gene data show CDR1 as SGHAT and CDR2 as FQNNGV. The V and J ends lost 5 bases and 3 bases respectively, with 11 bases between them. CDR3 sequence: CASSASGVYEQYF. CDR3 nucleotides: TGTGCCAGCAGCGCATCGGGGGTCTACGAGCAGTACTTC.

This clone has a handful of counts. V usage is TRBV7-2 and J usage is TRBJ2-5; possibly TRBD2 for D (6 bases). The J call may be incorrect, as the DNA end agrees better with TRBJ2-7. The CDR3 sequence is 14 residues long. The germline gives CDR1 SGHTA, CDR2 FQGNSA. CDR3 loop: CASSLDRGSYEQYF. In DNA, the CDR3 is TGTGCCAGCAGCTTAGACCGGGGGTCCTACGAGCAGTACTTC.

In its sample, this clone was seen a few times. The V and J genes are TRBV23-1 and TRBJ2-2; 7 nucleotides agree with TRBD2. TRBV23-1 is an open reading frame whose function is uncertain. The CDR3 covers 17 residues. V gave up 11 bases and J gave up 1 base; unmatched junction bases: 16. Here the CDR3 DNA reads TGCGCCCCTACTAGCGAGATACCCGATGAGAACACCGGGGAGCTGTTTTTT. Translation gives CAPTSEIPDENTGELFF.

The chain employs TRBV13 and TRBJ1-2; D uncertain. The CDR3 sequence is 14 residues long. CDR1 PRHDT and CDR2 FYEKMQ come from the germline V gene (reference sequence). Trimming pared 5 bases from V and 3 bases from J, leaving 13 bases between. The DNA for the CDR3 is TGTGCCAGCAGCCCCCCCACAGAAGACTATGGCTACACCTTC. It is translated as CASSPPTEDYGYTF.

The chain joins TRBV19 to TRBJ1-5, with a weak D call TRBD1 (6 bases). The germline V and J ends were trimmed by 6 bases and 7 bases, with 16 bases remaining between them. This CDR3 region has 14 residues. The germline CDR1 and CDR2 sequences are LNHDA and SQIVND (reference sequence). CDR3 DNA sequence: TGTGCCAGTAGGGCCACAGGGAGAGGACAGCCCCAGCATTTT. Translation gives CASRATGRGQPQHF.

The chain recombines TRBV5-1 with TRBJ2-1; TRBD1 agrees at 9 bases. J was trimmed by 4 bases and V by 4 bases; bases with no gene match: 6. Germline V gene sequence: CDR1 SGHRS, CDR2 YFSETQ. This CDR3 is built from 15 residues. CDR3: CASSGSGTGYNEQFF. The DNA of the CDR3 is TGCGCCAGCAGCGGATCCGGGACAGGGTACAATGAGCAGTTCTTC.

V gene TRBV20-1 combines with J gene TRBJ1-4; D is undetermined. This CDR3 comprises 10 residues. Germline lookup yields CDR1 DFQATT and CDR2 SNEGSKA (reference sequence). With 3 bases removed from V and 8 bases from J, the gap between germline ends came to 4 bases. The CDR3 DNA reads TGCAGTGCTAGGGGCGAAAAACTGTTTTTT. It codes for CSARGEKLFF.

The J gene is TRBJ1-1, the V gene TRBV6-1, with TRBD1 as a possible D gene (5 bases). The CDR3 is made up of 14 amino acids. V lost 4 bases and J 0 bases, leaving 9 bases between the germline ends. The germline V gene has CDR1 MNHNS and CDR2 SASEGT. In nucleotides, the CDR3 is TGTGCCAGCAGTGGAGACAGAGTGAACACTGAAGCTTTCTTT. Translated: CASSGDRVNTEAFF.

V gene TRBV30 combines with J gene TRBJ1-1; D is undetermined. This CDR3 contains 12 residues. Trimming shortened V by 1 base and J by 3 bases, and 6 bases separated the two germline ends. Germline V lookup: CDR1 GTSNPN, CDR2 SVGIG (reference sequence). CDR3 sequence (DNA): TGTGCCTGGAGTGGAACAGACACTGAAGCTTTCTTT. Translation gives CAWSGTDTEAFF.

The chain carries TRBV7-9 and TRBJ1-4, with 8 bases lining up with TRBD1. V lost 1 base to trimming and J lost 8 bases; unmatched junction nucleotides: 6. Germline CDR1 and CDR2: SEHNR and FQNEAQ (reference sequence). This CDR3 comprises 15 residues. The CDR3 DNA is TGTGCCAGCAGCTTAGGCGGACAGGGCGACGAAAAACTGTTTTTT. Translation: CASSLGGQGDEKLFF. The variable domain in full, with the rest retrieved from reference TRBV7-9 and TRBJ1-4, is DTGVSQNPRHKITKRGQNVTFRCDPISEHNRLYWYRQTLGQGPEFLTYFQNEAQLEKSRLLSDRFSAERPKGSFSTLEIQRTEQGDSAMYLCASSLGGQGDEKLFFGSGTQLSVL.

This rearrangement joins TRBV7-2 to TRBJ2-1; tentatively, D is TRBD2 (7 bases). V lost 5 bases, J lost 0 bases, and 17 bases lay in between. There are 17 residues in the CDR3. The V gene's germline CDR1 is SGHTA and CDR2 FQGNSA. CDR3 DNA: TGTGCCAGCAGCCTAGACGGCGGGGGCTCCTCCTACAATGAGCAGTTCTTC. Protein product: CASSLDGGGSSYNEQFF.

This clone has a handful of counts. The genes are TRBV5-6 and TRBJ2-1; possibly TRBD1 for D (6 bases). This CDR3 region has 15 residues. Germline CDR1 SGHDT, CDR2 YYEEEE. V dropped 0 bases and J dropped 0 bases, with 7 bases sitting between them. For the CDR3, the DNA is TGTGCCAGCAGCTTGGCAGGGGCCTCCTACAATGAGCAGTTCTTC. Protein: CASSLAGASYNEQFF.

This clone turned up a few times. The chain combines TRBV6-5 with TRBJ2-7; 10 bases are shared with TRBD1. From germline, CDR1 is MNHEY and CDR2 SVGAGI. Germline trimming cut 2 bases from V and 1 base from J; bases unmatched to any gene: 5. This CDR3 comprises 16 residues. CDR3 protein: CASSYRDRGSSYEQYF. The CDR3 DNA reads TGTGCCAGCAGTTACAGGGACAGGGGTTCTTCCTACGAGCAGTACTTC.

This chain links TRBV29-1 with TRBJ1-4; D not certain. CDR1 is SQVTM, CDR2 ANQGSEA, per germline. Trimming removed 3 bases from V and 3 bases from J, with 11 bases in between. The CDR3 contains 14 residues. CDR3 DNA sequence: TGCAGCGTTGACCCCCGAGGTTCTAATGAAAAACTGTTTTTT. This codes for CSVDPRGSNEKLFF.

Only a few counts were recorded for this clone. This rearrangement joins TRBV5-1 to TRBJ1-1; 11 bases map to TRBD1. CDR3 length: 13 amino acids. V shed 4 bases and J 8 bases; nucleotides not matched to a gene: 4. Germline lookup yields CDR1 SGHRS and CDR2 YFSETQ. The CDR3 DNA reads as TGCGCCAGCAGCCGGGGACAGGGGGAGGAAGCTTTCTTT. Translating gives CASSRGQGEEAFF.

The CDR3 DNA reads TGTGCCAGCAGCCCTTCTAGCGGGAGAATCTACGAGCAGTACTTC. Protein: CASSPSSGRIYEQYF. The chain has TRBV5-4 and TRBJ2-7; 10 nucleotides line up with TRBD2. CDR1 is SGHNT and CDR2 is YYREEE in the germline V gene (reference sequence). V gave up 4 bases and J gave up 3 bases; unmatched junction bases: 7. The CDR3 loop spans 15 amino acids. Drawing the rest from reference TRBV5-4 and TRBJ2-7, the complete variable domain is ETGVTQSPTHLIKTRGQQVTLRCSSQSGHNTVSWYQQALGQGPQFIFQYYREEENGRGNFPPRFSGLQFPNYSSELNVNALELDDSALYLCASSPSSGRIYEQYFGPGTRLTVT.

This clone was detected only a few times. V is TRBV5-6 and J is TRBJ2-1, with 8 bases that match TRBD1. The CDR3 totals 18 residues. Trimming cost V 0 bases and J 0 bases; bases outside gene matches: 8. CDR1 is SGHDT, CDR2 YYEEEE, per germline. The CDR3, as DNA: TGTGCCAGCAGCTTGGGGGGGGCAGGGGGCTTCTCCTACAATGAGCAGTTCTTC. Its translation: CASSLGGAGGFSYNEQFF.

This chain links TRBV7-8 with TRBJ1-1; maybe TRBD1 (5 bases). Trimming cost V 3 bases and J 7 bases, with 15 bases left between them. In germline, CDR1 is SGHVS, CDR2 FQNEAQ. This CDR3 spans 14 amino acids. The CDR3 coding sequence is TGTGCCAGCAGCTTGGGCCCGGGGGACGGTGAAGCTTTCTTT. It specifies CASSLGPGDGEAFF.

The chain links TRBV27 to TRBJ2-2; a weak D match, TRBD2 (5 bases). V was pared by 2 bases and J by 5 bases, with 6 bases between. The germline CDR1 and CDR2 sequences are MNHEY and SMNVEV (reference sequence). The CDR3 is made up of 13 amino acids. The CDR3 DNA reads TGTGCCAGCAGTTTAGAGGGAACCGGGGAGCTGTTTTTT. This gives the protein CASSLEGTGELFF.

The rearrangement links TRBV7-6 to TRBJ2-3, with 8 bases identical to TRBD1. This CDR3 has 15 residues. Germline V gene sequence: CDR1 SGHVS, CDR2 FNYEAQ. Trimming removed 3 bases from V and 2 bases from J; junction bases left unmatched: 4. The CDR3 sequence: CASSFGTGHTDTQYF. DNA for the CDR3: TGTGCCAGCAGCTTCGGGACAGGCCACACAGATACGCAGTATTTT.

The chain joins TRBV19 to TRBJ1-1, with 9 nucleotides matching TRBD1. Germline trimming cut 10 bases from V and 2 bases from J; bases unmatched to any gene: 11. The CDR3 is made up of 15 amino acids. The germline V gene has CDR1 LNHDA and CDR2 SQIVND (reference sequence). The CDR3 nucleotides are TGTGCCACGTCCCGGGACAGGGATTTTAACACTGAAGCTTTCTTT. It is translated as CATSRDRDFNTEAFF.

This clone has only a few counts. CDR3 in DNA: TGCGCCAGCAGCTTGGTGACTAGGTGGTCCTACGAGCAGTACTTC. Residues: CASSLVTRWSYEQYF. The V and J genes are TRBV5-1 and TRBJ2-7; the D gene is possibly TRBD2 (6 bases). Trimming left V 0 bases short and J 1 base short, with 11 bases between. Germline assignment: CDR1 SGHRS and CDR2 YFSETQ. CDR3 length: 15 residues.

A note on this clone: Other DNA sequences of this sample code for an identical CDR3. The chain has TRBV5-1 and TRBJ2-1; no reliable D call. Germline CDR1 reads SGHRS; CDR2 reads YFSETQ. The CDR3 has 12 amino acids. V lost 0 bases, J lost 5 bases, and 3 bases lay in between. This chain's CDR3 is CASSLADNEQFF. CDR3 coding DNA: TGCGCCAGCAGCTTGGCAGACAATGAGCAGTTCTTC.

Only one count was recorded for this clone. V gene TRBV9 combines with J gene TRBJ2-1; perhaps TRBD2 as D (5 bases). V dropped 0 bases and J dropped 7 bases, with 8 bases sitting between them. The CDR3 consists of 13 residues. Germline values: CDR1 SGDLS, CDR2 YYNGEE. CDR3 nucleotide sequence: TGTGCCAGCAGCGTAGACTGGGAGAATGAGCAGTTCTTC. This gives the protein CASSVDWENEQFF.

This clone was counted between two and nine times. J is TRBJ2-7 and V is TRBV27; TRBD2 matches at 7 bases. The J segment lost 0 bases and the V segment lost 7 bases, leaving 9 bases of the junction unmatched. The CDR3 runs to 15 residues. The germline CDR1 and CDR2 sequences are MNHEY and SMNVEV (reference sequence). The CDR3: CASKLGLPLSYEQYF. CDR3 sequence (DNA): TGTGCCAGCAAACTGGGACTACCGCTCTCCTACGAGCAGTACTTC.

The CDR3 DNA reads as TGCGCCAGCAGTCAATCCGGCAACCTCGGGGAGCAGTTCTTC. This codes for CASSQSGNLGEQFF. The chain is built from TRBV23-1 and TRBJ2-1; D is ambiguous. TRBV23-1 is given ORF status, its function remaining uncertain. This CDR3 contains 14 residues. V was pared by 0 bases and J by 10 bases, with 13 bases between.